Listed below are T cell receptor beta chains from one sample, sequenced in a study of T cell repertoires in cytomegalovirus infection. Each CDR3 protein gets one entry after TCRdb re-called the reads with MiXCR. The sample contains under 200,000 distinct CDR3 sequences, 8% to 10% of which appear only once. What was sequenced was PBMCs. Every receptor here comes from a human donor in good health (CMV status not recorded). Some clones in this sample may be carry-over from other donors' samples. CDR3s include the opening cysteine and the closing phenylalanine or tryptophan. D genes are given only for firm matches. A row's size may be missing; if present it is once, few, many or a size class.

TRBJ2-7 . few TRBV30 TGTGCCTGGAGTGTGGGCAGCTCCTACGAGCAGTACTTC CAWSVGSSYEQYF
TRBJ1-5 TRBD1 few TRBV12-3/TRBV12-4 TGTGCCAGCAGTTCTCGGTACAGGGGGCTTGTTCAGCCCCAGCATTTT CASSSRYRGLVQPQHF
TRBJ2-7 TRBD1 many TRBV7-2 TGTGCCAGCAGCTCGGGACAGGGGCGCGAGCAGTACTTC CASSSGQGREQYF
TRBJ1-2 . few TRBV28 TGTGCCAGCAGTTTCCAACAGGTTGGCTACACCTTC CASSFQQVGYTF
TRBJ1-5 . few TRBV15 TGTGCCACCACACAGTCGGGCAATCAGCCCCAGCATTTT CATTQSGNQPQHF
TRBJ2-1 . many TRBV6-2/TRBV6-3 TGTGCCAGCAGTCCCCTGGGGCGTGAGCAGTTCTTC CASSPLGREQFF
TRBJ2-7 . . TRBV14 TGTGCCAGCAGCCAAGGGTCCCCCTCCTACGAGCAGTACTTC CASSQGSPSYEQYF
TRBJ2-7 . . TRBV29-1 TGCAGCGTGGCCGGGACCGGTTCCTACGAGCAGTACTTC CSVAGTGSYEQYF
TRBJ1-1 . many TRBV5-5 TGTGCCAGCAGCTTGAGCGGAGGGGTGGACACTGAAGCTTTCTTT CASSLSGGVDTEAFF
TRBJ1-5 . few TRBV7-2 TGTGCCAGCAGCTTATTCAGCACAGGCAGCAATCAGCCCCAGCATTTT CASSLFSTGSNQPQHF